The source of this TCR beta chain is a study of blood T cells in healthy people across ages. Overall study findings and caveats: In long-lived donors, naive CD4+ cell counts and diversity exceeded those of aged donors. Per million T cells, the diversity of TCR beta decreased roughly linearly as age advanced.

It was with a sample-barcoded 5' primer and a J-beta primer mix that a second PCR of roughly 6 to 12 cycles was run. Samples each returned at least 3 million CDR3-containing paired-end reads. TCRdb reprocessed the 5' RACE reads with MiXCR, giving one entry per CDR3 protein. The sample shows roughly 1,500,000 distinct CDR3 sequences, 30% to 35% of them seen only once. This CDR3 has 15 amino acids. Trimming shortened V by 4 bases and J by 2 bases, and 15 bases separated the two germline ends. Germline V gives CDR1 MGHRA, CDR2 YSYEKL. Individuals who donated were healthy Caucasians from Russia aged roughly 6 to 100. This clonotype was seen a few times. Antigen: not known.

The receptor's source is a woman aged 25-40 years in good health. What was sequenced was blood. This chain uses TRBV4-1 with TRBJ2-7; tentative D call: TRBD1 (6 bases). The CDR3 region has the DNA TGCGCCAGCAGCCCCCAGGACAGCCTTCCCTACGAGCAGTACTTC. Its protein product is CASSPQDSLPYEQYF.